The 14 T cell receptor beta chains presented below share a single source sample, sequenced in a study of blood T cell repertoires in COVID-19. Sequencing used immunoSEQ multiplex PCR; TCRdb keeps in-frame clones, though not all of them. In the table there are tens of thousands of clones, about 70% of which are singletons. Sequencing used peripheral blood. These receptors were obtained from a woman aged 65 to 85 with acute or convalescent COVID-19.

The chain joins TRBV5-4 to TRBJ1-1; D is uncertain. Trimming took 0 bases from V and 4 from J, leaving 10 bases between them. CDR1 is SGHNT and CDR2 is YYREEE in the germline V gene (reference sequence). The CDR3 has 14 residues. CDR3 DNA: TGTGCCAGCAGCTTGGGCACGCGCGGCACTGAAGCTTTCTTT. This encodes CASSLGTRGTEAFF.

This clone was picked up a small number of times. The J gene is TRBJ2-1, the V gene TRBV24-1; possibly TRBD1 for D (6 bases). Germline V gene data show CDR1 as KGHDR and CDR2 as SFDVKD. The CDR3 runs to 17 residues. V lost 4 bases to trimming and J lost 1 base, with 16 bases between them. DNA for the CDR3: TGTGCCACCAGTGAGGGCCCTACAGGGCGGTCCTACAATGAGCAGTTCTTC. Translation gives CATSEGPTGRSYNEQFF.

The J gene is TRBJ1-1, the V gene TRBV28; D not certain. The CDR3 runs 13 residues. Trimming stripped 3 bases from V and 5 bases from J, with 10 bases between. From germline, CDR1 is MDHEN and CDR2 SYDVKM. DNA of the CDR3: TGTGCCAGCAGTTTGCGTCGGTCGACTGAAGCTTTCTTT. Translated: CASSLRRSTEAFF.

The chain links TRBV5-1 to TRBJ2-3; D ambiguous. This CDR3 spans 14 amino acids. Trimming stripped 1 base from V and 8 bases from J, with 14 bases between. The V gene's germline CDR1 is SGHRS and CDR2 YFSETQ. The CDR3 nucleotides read TGCGCCAGCAGCTTGACGGTTAGTAGAGGTACGCAGTATTTT. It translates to CASSLTVSRGTQYF.

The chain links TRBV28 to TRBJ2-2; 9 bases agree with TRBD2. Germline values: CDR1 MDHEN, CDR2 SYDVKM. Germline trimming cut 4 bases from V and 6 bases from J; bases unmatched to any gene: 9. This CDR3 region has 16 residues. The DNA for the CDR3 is TGTGCCAGCAGTTCTCCCGGACTAGCGTTGGCCGGGGAGCTGTTTTTT. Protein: CASSSPGLALAGELFF.

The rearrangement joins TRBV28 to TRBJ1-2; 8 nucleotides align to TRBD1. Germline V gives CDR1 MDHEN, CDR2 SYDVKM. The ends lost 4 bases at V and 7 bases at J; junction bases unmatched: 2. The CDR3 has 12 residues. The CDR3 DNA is TGTGCCAGCAGTTCAACAGGGGGTGGCTACACCTTC. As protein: CASSSTGGGYTF.

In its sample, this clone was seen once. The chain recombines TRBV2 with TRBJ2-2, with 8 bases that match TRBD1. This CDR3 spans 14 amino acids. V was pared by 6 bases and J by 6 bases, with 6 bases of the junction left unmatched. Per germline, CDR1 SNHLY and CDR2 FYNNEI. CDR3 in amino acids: CASSLDRAAGELFF. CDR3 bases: TGTGCCAGCAGCCTGGACAGGGCAGCCGGGGAGCTGTTTTTT.

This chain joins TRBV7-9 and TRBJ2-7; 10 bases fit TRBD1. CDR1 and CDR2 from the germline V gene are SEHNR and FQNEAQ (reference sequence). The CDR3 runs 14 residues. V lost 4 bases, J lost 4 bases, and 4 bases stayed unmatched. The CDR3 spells CASSSGTGVYEQYF. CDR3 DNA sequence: TGTGCCAGCAGCTCGGGGACAGGGGTGTACGAGCAGTACTTC. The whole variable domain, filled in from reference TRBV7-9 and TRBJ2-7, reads DTGVSQNPRHKITKRGQNVTFRCDPISEHNRLYWYRQTLGQGPEFLTYFQNEAQLEKSRLLSDRFSAERPKGSFSTLEIQRTEQGDSAMYLCASSSGTGVYEQYFGPGTRLTVT.

The CDR3 region is CASSPVREIGEFSTDTQYF. The CDR3 DNA is TGCGCCAGCAGTCCAGTCAGGGAAATAGGGGAATTCAGCACAGATACGCAGTATTTT. The chain has TRBV10-1 and TRBJ2-3; the D gene is possibly TRBD1 (5 bases). The CDR3 covers 19 residues. Between the trimmed V and J ends, which lost 5 bases and 0 bases, there was a span of 24 bases. The V gene's germline CDR1 is WNHNN and CDR2 SYGVQD (reference sequence).

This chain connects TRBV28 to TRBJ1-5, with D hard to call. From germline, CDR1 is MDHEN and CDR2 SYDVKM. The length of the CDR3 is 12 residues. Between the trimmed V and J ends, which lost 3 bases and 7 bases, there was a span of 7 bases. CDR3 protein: CASSFGTQPQHF. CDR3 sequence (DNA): TGTGCCAGCAGTTTTGGCACCCAGCCCCAGCATTTT.

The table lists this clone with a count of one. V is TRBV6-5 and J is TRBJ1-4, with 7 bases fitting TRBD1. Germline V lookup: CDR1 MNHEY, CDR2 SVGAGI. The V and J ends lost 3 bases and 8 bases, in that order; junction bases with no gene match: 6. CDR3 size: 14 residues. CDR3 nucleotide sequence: TGTGCCAGCAGTTATGACAGGGTCGCGGAAAAACTGTTTTTT. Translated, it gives CASSYDRVAEKLFF.

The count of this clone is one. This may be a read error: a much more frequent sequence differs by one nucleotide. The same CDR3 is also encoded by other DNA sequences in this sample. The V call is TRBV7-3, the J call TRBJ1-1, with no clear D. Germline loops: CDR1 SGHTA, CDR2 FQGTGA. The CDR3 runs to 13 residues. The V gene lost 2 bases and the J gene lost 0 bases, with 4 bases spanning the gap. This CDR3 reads CASSLSVNTEAFF. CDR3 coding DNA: TGTGCCAGCAGCTTATCTGTGAACACTGAAGCTTTCTTT.

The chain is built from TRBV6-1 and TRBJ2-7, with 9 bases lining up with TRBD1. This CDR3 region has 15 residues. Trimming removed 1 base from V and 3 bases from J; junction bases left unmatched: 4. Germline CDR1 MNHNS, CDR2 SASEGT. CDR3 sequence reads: CASSEVGTGFYEQYF. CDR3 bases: TGTGCCAGCAGTGAAGTAGGGACAGGGTTCTACGAGCAGTACTTC.

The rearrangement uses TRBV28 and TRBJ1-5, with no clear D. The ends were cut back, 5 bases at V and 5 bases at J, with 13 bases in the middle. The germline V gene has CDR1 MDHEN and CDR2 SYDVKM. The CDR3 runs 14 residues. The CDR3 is CASSRPREDQPQHF. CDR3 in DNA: TGTGCCAGCAGTCGCCCCCGAGAGGATCAGCCCCAGCATTTT.